This T cell receptor beta chain was captured by sequencing in a study of OX40 agonist ivuxolimab in advanced cancers. TCRdb keeps only in-frame clones here, not all; method: immunoSEQ multiplex PCR. The sample carries some 74,000 clones, over 75% recorded once. Study-wide findings and caveats: CD8+ T cells (on average) carried more expanded clones than CD4+ T cells.

This CDR3 spans 13 amino acids. V lost 3 bases, J lost 3 bases, and 8 bases lay in between. Germline values: CDR1 KGHSH, CDR2 LQKENI. Remarks on this clone: The antigen remains undetermined.

This receptor was taken from an adult with an advanced solid tumor such as melanoma, head and neck, liver or kidney cancer. V is TRBV18 and J is TRBJ1-1; D not certain. This material consisted of CD4+ or CD8+ T cells sorted from blood, taken in a trial of the OX40 agonist ivuxolimab. The CDR3 protein is CASSPGSYTEAFF. CDR3 DNA: TGTGCCAGCTCACCTGGCAGTTACACTGAAGCTTTCTTT. The variable domain in full, with the rest retrieved from reference TRBV18 and TRBJ1-1, is NAGVMQNPRHLVRRRGQEARLRCSPMKGHSHVYWYRQLPEEGLKFMVYLQKENIIDESGMPKERFSAEFPKEGPSILRIQQVVRGDSAAYFCASSPGSYTEAFFGQGTRLTVV.